This T cell receptor beta chain was identified in a study of cytomegalovirus exposure and HLA in healthy donors. Study results and caveats: The authors reported that TCR beta sequences could predict HLA-A and HLA-B alleles. These predictions were accurate for most subjects in the first cohort. According to a later analysis, donors in an Asian-associated ancestry cluster reportedly had fewer N-insertions than the roughly 630-donor mean.

Per germline, CDR1 MGHRA and CDR2 YSYEKL. The CDR3 is 15 amino acids. The V segment lost 4 bases and the J segment 3 bases; nucleotides outside the gene matches: 9. For this clone: Its antigen remains unknown.

This PCR relied on a set of 60 Vbeta primers and 13 Jbeta primers. This table comes from immunoSEQ multiplex PCR, and its TCRdb copy is limited to in-frame clones, with some not included. The profile shows about 170,000 clones, over 60% of them singletons. Material: PBMCs. The TCR originated in a woman aged 45-60 years in good health and CMV-seropositive. The chain carries TRBV4-1 and TRBJ2-7, with TRBD2 matching over 7 bases. The CDR3 reads CASSRVRDYNYEQYF. CDR3 nucleotide sequence: TGCGCCAGCAGCCGGGTCCGGGACTACAACTACGAGCAGTACTTC.